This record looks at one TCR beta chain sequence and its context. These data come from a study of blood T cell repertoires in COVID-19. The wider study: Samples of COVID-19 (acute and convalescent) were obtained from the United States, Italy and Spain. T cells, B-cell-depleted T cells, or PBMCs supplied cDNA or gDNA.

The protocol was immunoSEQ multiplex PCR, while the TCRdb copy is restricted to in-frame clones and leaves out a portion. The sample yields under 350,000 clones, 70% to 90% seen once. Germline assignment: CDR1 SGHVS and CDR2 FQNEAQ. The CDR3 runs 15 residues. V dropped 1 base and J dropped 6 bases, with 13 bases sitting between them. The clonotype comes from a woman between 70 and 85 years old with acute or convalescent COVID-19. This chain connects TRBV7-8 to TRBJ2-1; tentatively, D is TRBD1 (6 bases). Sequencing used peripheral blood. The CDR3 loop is CASSLGQTGPNEQFF. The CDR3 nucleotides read TGTGCCAGCAGCTTAGGGCAAACAGGGCCCAATGAGCAGTTCTTC.